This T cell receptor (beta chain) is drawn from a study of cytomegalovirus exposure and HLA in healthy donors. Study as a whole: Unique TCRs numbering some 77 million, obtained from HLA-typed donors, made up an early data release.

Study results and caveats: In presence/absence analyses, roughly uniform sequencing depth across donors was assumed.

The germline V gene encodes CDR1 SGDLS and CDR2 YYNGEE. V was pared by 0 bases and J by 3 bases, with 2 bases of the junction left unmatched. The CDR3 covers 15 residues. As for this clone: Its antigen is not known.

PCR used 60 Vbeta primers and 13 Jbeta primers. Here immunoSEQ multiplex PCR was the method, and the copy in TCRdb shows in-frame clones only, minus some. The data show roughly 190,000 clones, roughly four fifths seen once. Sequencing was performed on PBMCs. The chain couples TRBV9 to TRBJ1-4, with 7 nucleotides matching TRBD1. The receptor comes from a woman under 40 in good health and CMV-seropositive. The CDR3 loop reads CASSVEGAANEKLFF. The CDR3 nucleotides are TGTGCCAGCAGCGTAGAGGGGGCAGCTAATGAAAAACTGTTTTTT.